These 28 T cell receptor beta chains were sequenced from one sample in a study of blood T cell repertoires in COVID-19. Sequencing used immunoSEQ multiplex PCR; TCRdb keeps in-frame clones, though not all of them. The table shows a few hundred thousand clones, with 88% occurring only once. Sequencing was performed on peripheral blood. The receptors shown here come from a man in his 60s who had recovered from COVID-19.

The rearrangement uses TRBV11-1 and TRBJ1-1, with 7 bases that match TRBD1. The CDR3 sequence is 14 residues long. J gave up 3 bases and V 1 base, and 2 bases lay outside the gene matches. CDR1 is SGHAT, CDR2 FQDESV, per germline (reference sequence). The chain's CDR3 is CASSLGGTDTEAFF. The CDR3 DNA sequence: TGTGCCAGCAGCTTAGGGGGGACAGACACTGAAGCTTTCTTT.

This chain uses TRBV27 with TRBJ1-6; no clear D. Germline V gene lookup returns CDR1 MNHEY and CDR2 SMNVEV (reference sequence). V was shortened by 7 bases and J by 2 bases, with 9 bases between the two germline ends. The CDR3 is 14 amino acids. This CDR3 reads CASTEGTYNSPLHF. CDR3 DNA: TGTGCCAGCACCGAGGGAACCTATAATTCACCCCTCCACTTT.

The chain has TRBV10-3 and TRBJ2-7, with TRBD1 matching over 9 bases. This CDR3 is built from 14 residues. The V gene's germline CDR1 is ENHRY and CDR2 SYGVKD. The V and J ends lost 4 bases and 0 bases, in that order; junction bases with no gene match: 1. The CDR3 nucleotides read TGTGCCATCAGTGGGGACAGGGTCTCCTACGAGCAGTACTTC. Its translation: CAISGDRVSYEQYF.

With respect to this clone: Compared with germline, one end of the junction differs, possibly owing to a read error. The chain links TRBV18 to TRBJ1-5, with D possibly TRBD1 on 6 matching bases. This CDR3 has 15 residues. The germline V gene has CDR1 KGHSH and CDR2 LQKENI. In DNA form, the CDR3 reads TGTGCCAGCTCACCGGACGACCCGGGACACAATAAATGGTTTTTT. It is translated as CASSPDDPGHNKWFF.

This chain links TRBV12-3 or TRBV12-4 with TRBJ1-1; D not resolved. V gave up 3 bases and J gave up 11 bases, with 13 bases separating them. The CDR3 contains 12 residues. The chain's CDR3 is CASSFGAPMAFF. The CDR3, as DNA: TGTGCCAGCAGTTTTGGAGCCCCAATGGCTTTCTTT.

V and J are TRBV5-1 and TRBJ1-5; TRBD1 agrees at 7 bases. This CDR3 is 16 amino acids long. The germline V gene has CDR1 SGHRS and CDR2 YFSETQ. V shed 0 bases, J shed 1 base, and the junction held 4 bases outside the gene matches. The CDR3 reads CASSLGVDRSNQPQHF. As DNA, the CDR3 is TGCGCCAGCAGCTTGGGTGTGGACAGGAGCAATCAGCCCCAGCATTTT.

The CDR3 loop reads CASSPDRILAKNIQYF. The CDR3 bases are TGTGCCAGCAGCCCCGACAGGATTCTAGCCAAAAACATTCAGTACTTC. J is TRBJ2-4 and V is TRBV7-2, with a weak D call TRBD1 (6 bases). Germline V lookup: CDR1 SGHTA, CDR2 FQGNSA. Between the trimmed V and J ends, which lost 5 bases and 0 bases, there was a span of 14 bases. The CDR3 is made up of 16 amino acids.

The chain is built from TRBV27 and TRBJ2-7, with 10 positions matching TRBD1. This CDR3 has 14 residues. Germline lookup yields CDR1 MNHEY and CDR2 SMNVEV (reference sequence). The ends lost 1 base at V and 6 bases at J; junction bases unmatched: 3. The CDR3 DNA reads as TGTGCCAGCAGTTTATTGAGGACAGGGGGCGAGCAGTACTTC. This codes for CASSLLRTGGEQYF.

This rearrangement joins TRBV4-2 to TRBJ2-1; TRBD1 matches at 10 bases. The CDR3 has 15 amino acids. Trimming took 9 bases from V and 6 from J; bases not matched to a gene: 11. Germline CDR1 reads LGHNA; CDR2 reads YNFKEQ. CDR3 nucleotides: TGTGCCAGTAATACCGGGACAGGGGTCGGCAATGAGCAGTTCTTC. It specifies CASNTGTGVGNEQFF.

The J gene is TRBJ2-3, the V gene TRBV4-2; the match to TRBD2 covers 7 bases. Germline CDR1 LGHNA, CDR2 YNFKEQ. J gave up 7 bases and V 0 bases, and 7 bases lay outside the gene matches. This CDR3 has 15 residues. The CDR3 bases are TGTGCCAGCAGCCAAGATCAACTAGCGTCAAATACGCAGTATTTT. This encodes CASSQDQLASNTQYF.

This clone occurred once. The chain employs TRBV18 and TRBJ2-2; TRBD1 agrees at 9 bases. After removal of 6 bases from V and 5 bases from J, the junction contained 10 bases not matched to a gene. CDR1 is KGHSH, CDR2 LQKENI, per germline. This CDR3 comprises 16 residues. Written as DNA, the CDR3 is TGTGCCAGCTCTCCATTCGGGACAGGGACGACCGGGGAGCTGTTTTTT. It translates to CASSPFGTGTTGELFF.

The chain carries TRBV11-1 and TRBJ2-5; tentatively, D is TRBD1 (5 bases). Germline loops: CDR1 SGHAT, CDR2 FQDESV (reference sequence). The CDR3 length is 14 residues. V was cut by 5 bases and J by 1 base, with 11 bases left in between. The CDR3 reads CASSPLGAQETQYF. The CDR3 coding sequence is TGTGCCAGCAGCCCCCTAGGGGCCCAAGAGACCCAGTACTTC.

V usage is TRBV3-1 (or the pseudogene TRBV3-2) and J usage is TRBJ2-3, with TRBD2 matching over 15 bases. CDR3 size: 20 residues. The V and J ends lost 0 bases and 2 bases, in that order; junction bases with no gene match: 9. Looked up from germline, CDR1 is LGHDT and CDR2 is YNNKEL (reference sequence). The CDR3 region has the DNA TGTGCCAGCAGCCAAGATTTCCGGACTAGCGGGGGGGGACTCACAGATACGCAGTATTTT. Translated, it gives CASSQDFRTSGGGLTDTQYF.

The DNA of the CDR3 is TGTGCCAGCAGTTTATCACAGCGGGGGGCCCAAGAGACCCAGTACTTC. Amino acids: CASSLSQRGAQETQYF. The chain links TRBV27 to TRBJ2-5; 9 bases fit TRBD2. Per the germline V gene, CDR1 is MNHEY and CDR2 is SMNVEV (reference sequence). CDR3 length: 16 residues. V gave up 0 bases and J gave up 1 base; unmatched junction bases: 3.

The chain combines TRBV4-2 with TRBJ2-7; 8 positions agree with TRBD1. The CDR3 is 15 residues long. V lost 1 base and J lost 3; bases outside the gene matches: 5. Germline loops: CDR1 LGHNA, CDR2 YNFKEQ. This CDR3 is CASSQGGTGGYEQYF. The CDR3 DNA reads as TGTGCCAGCAGCCAAGGGGGAACAGGGGGCTACGAGCAGTACTTC.

V is TRBV27 and J is TRBJ2-7; D is unclear. Trimming shortened V by 3 bases and J by 1 base, and 7 bases separated the two germline ends. The CDR3 length is 13 residues. Germline V lookup: CDR1 MNHEY, CDR2 SMNVEV (reference sequence). The CDR3 here is CASSFKQSYEQYF. DNA of the CDR3: TGTGCCAGCAGTTTTAAACAGTCCTACGAGCAGTACTTC.

The V and J genes are TRBV19 and TRBJ1-1, with D perhaps matching TRBD1 (6 bases). The germline CDR1 and CDR2 sequences are LNHDA and SQIVND (reference sequence). Trimming pared 0 bases from V and 4 bases from J, leaving 15 bases between. CDR3 length: 16 amino acids. The CDR3 sequence is CASSIDPAGRGTEAFF. The CDR3 bases are TGTGCCAGTAGTATAGATCCGGCGGGCAGGGGCACTGAAGCTTTCTTT.

Here the CDR3 DNA reads TGTGCCAGCTCACCCACAGGACAACAGGGCTACACCTTC. The encoded protein is CASSPTGQQGYTF. This chain uses TRBV18 with TRBJ1-2; possible D gene TRBD1, 5 bases. The CDR3 has 13 residues. Trimming cost V 3 bases and J 8 bases, with 13 bases left between them. Per the germline V gene, CDR1 is KGHSH and CDR2 is LQKENI.

The J gene is TRBJ2-3, the V gene TRBV3-1 (or the pseudogene TRBV3-2); TRBD1 might be the D (6 bases). CDR3 size: 13 residues. Looked up from germline, CDR1 is LGHDT and CDR2 is YNNKEL (reference sequence). Between the trimmed V and J ends, which lost 5 bases and 4 bases, there was a span of 10 bases. The CDR3 protein is CASSSQGPDTQYF. DNA for the CDR3: TGTGCCAGCAGCTCCCAGGGGCCAGATACGCAGTATTTT.

Of note for this clone: Other DNA variants within this sample encode the same CDR3. V gene TRBV5-1 combines with J gene TRBJ1-2; D perhaps matches TRBD1 (5 bases). CDR1 SGHRS and CDR2 YFSETQ come from the germline V gene. The ends were cut back, 0 bases at V and 7 bases at J, with 7 bases in the middle. This CDR3 comprises 12 residues. CDR3 in amino acids: CASSLGQSGYTF. The CDR3 DNA reads as TGCGCCAGCAGCTTGGGACAGAGTGGCTACACCTTC.

The rearrangement uses TRBV28 and TRBJ2-5; D gene uncertain. Germline V gene data show CDR1 as MDHEN and CDR2 as SYDVKM. V was pared by 3 bases and J by 5 bases, with 7 bases between. This CDR3 region has 12 residues. This CDR3 is CASSLVEETQYF. The CDR3 DNA reads as TGTGCCAGCAGTTTGGTGGAGGAGACCCAGTACTTC.

The chain uses TRBV29-1 and TRBJ1-2; a possible D gene is TRBD1 (6 bases). The CDR3 loop spans 14 amino acids. CDR1 is SQVTM and CDR2 is ANQGSEA in the germline V gene. V lost 6 bases and J 7 bases, leaving 21 bases between the germline ends. This chain's CDR3 is CSVGAYGTGSGYTF. The CDR3 DNA sequence: TGCAGCGTGGGGGCATATGGGACCGGCAGTGGCTACACCTTC.

The J gene is TRBJ2-6, the V gene TRBV30; TRBD1 might be the D (6 bases). Per germline, CDR1 GTSNPN and CDR2 SVGIG (reference sequence). This CDR3 is 15 amino acids long. V shed 5 bases and J shed 2 bases, with 13 bases lying between them. This CDR3 reads CAWGGTGTGANVLTF. The CDR3 DNA sequence: TGTGCCTGGGGGGGCACAGGGACTGGGGCCAACGTCCTGACTTTC.

The V call is TRBV11-2, the J call TRBJ2-1; D not certain. V was trimmed by 11 bases and J by 0 bases, leaving 11 bases between them. CDR3 size: 13 residues. From germline, CDR1 is SGHAT and CDR2 FQNNGV. The chain's CDR3 is CACEYYSYNEQFF. CDR3 DNA: TGTGCCTGTGAGTATTACTCCTACAATGAGCAGTTCTTC.

The CDR3 sequence is CASSQALGTESSYEQYF. In DNA form, the CDR3 reads TGTGCCAGCAGCCAAGCCCTCGGGACAGAGAGCTCCTACGAGCAGTACTTC. The chain joins TRBV4-2 to TRBJ2-7; 7 bases map to TRBD1. In germline, CDR1 is LGHNA, CDR2 YNFKEQ. V was pared by 1 base and J by 0 bases, with 9 bases of the junction left unmatched. This CDR3 has 17 amino acids.

The count of this clone is one. V is TRBV7-8 and J is TRBJ2-1, with TRBD2 identical over 10 bases. Losses at the gene ends were 4 bases for V and 6 bases for J; bases not matched to a gene: 12. CDR3 length: 17 amino acids. The germline CDR1 and CDR2 sequences are SGHVS and FQNEAQ. CDR3 DNA: TGTGCCAGCAGCTCGAGGCTAGCGGGGGTCCCTAGCAATGAGCAGTTCTTC. Encoded protein: CASSSRLAGVPSNEQFF.

This chain joins TRBV7-9 and TRBJ2-7, with 8 nucleotides matching TRBD1. V trimming: 6 bases; J trimming: 2 bases; junction bases outside the gene matches: 9. The CDR3 length is 15 residues. Germline V gene lookup returns CDR1 SEHNR and CDR2 FQNEAQ (reference sequence). CDR3 nucleotide sequence: TGTGCCAGCAGACCTACCGGGACAGGAGCCTACGAGCAGTACTTC. Translating it yields CASRPTGTGAYEQYF.

This clone was observed a single time. This rearrangement joins TRBV19 to TRBJ2-7; TRBD2 matches at 8 bases. Germline V gene sequence: CDR1 LNHDA, CDR2 SQIVND (reference sequence). The trim removed 5 bases at V and 4 bases at J, leaving 7 bases unmatched. CDR3 length: 14 residues. CDR3 protein: CASSPSGGSYEQYF. CDR3 coding DNA: TGTGCCAGTAGTCCGAGCGGGGGCTCATACGAGCAGTACTTC.